The rows below give T cell receptor beta chains drawn from one sample of a study of response to subunit inactivated influenza vaccine. Via MiXCR, TCRdb re-called the RT-PCR reads, giving one row per CDR3 protein. The sample records 500,000 to 550,000 distinct CDR3 sequences, about 8% being singletons. The sequencing here drew on PBMCs from blood, taken roughly 24 months after vaccination. The source of these receptors is a man aged 50 to 69 who received an inactivated influenza vaccine. Each CDR3 is given with its conserved first and last residue. A D gene is named only where the DNA matches it firmly. A row's size may be missing; if present it is once, few, many or a size class.

D gene	V gene	J gene	clone size	CDR3 length	CDR3 DNA	CDR3 protein
TRBD2	TRBV6-1	TRBJ2-7	-	14	TGTGCCAGCAGACTCACTAGCGGGGCCCTCGAGCAGTACTTC	CASRLTSGALEQYF
TRBD1	TRBV7-9	TRBJ1-2	many	16	TGTGCCAGCAGCTCTTCCTCGGGACAGGGGCACTATGGCTACACCTTC	CASSSSSGQGHYGYTF
-	TRBV15	TRBJ2-6	-	15	TGTGCCACCGTTGGGGTTGGTGCTGGGGCCAACGTCCTGACTTTC	CATVGVGAGANVLTF
TRBD1	TRBV2	TRBJ2-3	-	15	TGTGCCAGCAGGAAGGGGGCTAACTCTCAGGGTACGCAGTATTTT	CASRKGANSQGTQYF
-	TRBV7-2	TRBJ2-7	-	13	TGTGCCAGCAGCAAGGGGATCCGCTACGAGCAGTACTTC	CASSKGIRYEQYF
-	TRBV6-5	TRBJ2-7	few	15	TGTGCCAGCAGTTACAAGGGCGGGATCTCCTACGAGCAGTACTTC	CASSYKGGISYEQYF
-	TRBV7-2	TRBJ2-7	-	13	TGTGCCACCGGACGGGACTTTGCCTACGAGCAGTACTTC	CATGRDFAYEQYF
-	TRBV7-7	TRBJ2-5	many	16	TGTGCTAGCAGCTTGGGCACAGGGAACCCAGGGGAGACCCAGTACTTC	CASSLGTGNPGETQYF
TRBD1	TRBV12-3/TRBV12-4	TRBJ2-5	-	15	TGTGCCAGCAGAAAGGGGACAGGGGGACAAGAGACCCAGTACTTC	CASRKGTGGQETQYF
-	TRBV3-1	TRBJ2-3	-	17	TGTGCCAGCAGCCAAGTCCTCCTGGAGGGAAGCACAGATACGCAGTATTTT	CASSQVLLEGSTDTQYF